The text below deals with one T cell receptor (beta chain). Its target is unknown. The germline CDR1 and CDR2 sequences are MNHNY and SVGAGI (reference sequence). Trimming removed 2 bases from V and 1 base from J, with 8 bases in between. The CDR3 is 14 amino acids. The data were taken from a study of cytomegalovirus exposure and HLA in healthy donors. Study-wide results and caveats: A few CMV-associated chains were confirmed in vitro to be specific for CMV antigens.

The PCR contained 60 Vbeta and 13 Jbeta primers. Repertoires were generated with immunoSEQ multiplex PCR, while TCRdb's copy carries only in-frame clones and drops some. Of tens of thousands of clones listed, roughly four fifths are singletons. Sequences were obtained from PBMCs. This chain uses TRBV6-6 with TRBJ2-5; D gene ambiguous. This receptor was obtained from a male donor in good health and CMV-seropositive. CDR3 DNA sequence: TGTGCCAGCAGTTACCCCCCATCCCAAGAGACCCAGTACTTC. Translation: CASSYPPSQETQYF.